The entry below describes one T cell receptor (beta chain). Its antigen is unknown. The sample belongs to a study of T cells in localized non-small cell lung cancer. Findings and caveats of the study: When the top 100 tumor clones were examined, a median approximately 59 of them also appeared in the adjacent lung, which was paired and uninvolved. Prolonged overall survival went with higher T cell density in the blood. Uninvolved adjacent lung had higher T cell clonality than tumor and all other tissues.

The data were produced by immunoSEQ multiplex PCR, yet TCRdb's version contains in-frame clones alone and is incomplete. The top ten hold 20% to 25% of the sample, which has 60,000 to 85,000 clones, less than 90% seen once. The source of this sequence is a male donor aged 60 or over with stage III squamous cell lung carcinoma. Sample: peripheral blood, taken before any cancer treatment.

Written as DNA, the CDR3 is TGTGCCAGCAGCTTCGACAGGGATTACACTGAAGCTTTCTTT. This encodes CASSFDRDYTEAFF. The chain is built from TRBV7-2 and TRBJ1-1, with TRBD1 matching 7 bases. V was clipped by 3 bases and J by 3 bases; unmatched bases: 4. CDR1 is SGHTA and CDR2 is FQGNSA in the germline V gene. The CDR3 is 14 amino acids.